The entry below gives a single T cell receptor (beta chain) sequence along with its context. Its specificity is unknown. This sample was included in a study of cytomegalovirus exposure and HLA in healthy donors. Findings of the study overall: The classifier reportedly diagnosed cytomegalovirus status with high specificity and sensitivity. Under in vitro conditions, three CMV-associated chains were confirmed as specific for CMV antigens.

Germline V gene data show CDR1 as SEHNR and CDR2 as FQNEAQ (reference sequence). The CDR3 is made up of 12 amino acids. Trimming took 5 bases from V and 6 from J, leaving 10 bases between them. TCRdb's copy holds only in-frame clones and misses some; the assay was immunoSEQ multiplex PCR. The table has about 110,000 clones, over 75% seen once. This rearrangement joins TRBV7-9 to TRBJ1-1, with a possible D match to TRBD1 (5 bases). Sequenced: PBMCs. This TCR was recovered from a woman younger than 35 in good health and CMV-seronegative. CDR3 DNA: TGTGCCAGCAGCCCCGGAGGGGCTGAAGCTTTCTTT. Translating gives CASSPGGAEAFF.